This passage covers 31 T cell receptor beta chains from one sample sequenced in a study of shared clonotypes between healthy human individuals (dated by TCRdb to 2018 to 2021). The method was the immunoSEQ multiplex PCR assay. TCRdb carries this immuneACCESS record with in-frame sequences only. Its versions omit some clonotypes, under half of them owing to an unresolved V gene in the studies checked, with the rest unexplained. The sample yields over a million clones; 95% to 99% were counted once. The ten largest clonotypes hold roughly 0.4% of the sample. The sample comprised naive CD4+ T cells sorted from blood. The cell subset or site label, read with the paper, signifies: CD45RA+ positively selected. The origin of the receptors is a young man in good health.

The chain employs TRBV11-2 and TRBJ1-2, with a possible D match to TRBD1 (5 bases). The CDR3 is made up of 15 amino acids. Trimming pared 2 bases from V and 3 bases from J, leaving 13 bases between. CDR1 is SGHAT and CDR2 is FQNNGV in the germline V gene. In nucleotides, the CDR3 is TGTGCCAGCAGCTTACGGGGCGACAGCTACTATGGCTACACCTTC. This sequence encodes CASSLRGDSYYGYTF.

This chain connects TRBV6-5 to TRBJ2-1; 7 bases align to TRBD1. V shed 5 bases, J shed 7 bases, and the junction held 11 bases outside the gene matches. This CDR3 region has 15 residues. CDR1 and CDR2 (germline): MNHEY, SVGAGI. CDR3 region: CASSPTGTLINEQFF. The CDR3 nucleotides read TGTGCCAGCAGTCCGACAGGGACCCTAATAAATGAGCAGTTCTTC.

J is TRBJ2-1 and V is TRBV10-3, with 15 bases fitting TRBD2. CDR1 and CDR2 (germline): ENHRY, SYGVKD. The V segment lost 4 bases and the J segment 10 bases; nucleotides outside the gene matches: 11. The CDR3 is 17 amino acids. In nucleotides, the CDR3 is TGTGCCATCAGTGTCGGGACTAGCGGGAGGCAGGGATACGAGCAGTTCTTC. It translates to CAISVGTSGRQGYEQFF.

V is TRBV9 and J is TRBJ2-1; 9 bases agree with TRBD2. The CDR3 consists of 16 residues. Per the germline V gene, CDR1 is SGDLS and CDR2 is YYNGEE. The V segment lost 0 bases and the J segment 0 bases; nucleotides outside the gene matches: 1. CDR3 protein: CASSVGGRASYNEQFF. The CDR3 DNA reads as TGTGCCAGCAGCGTAGGCGGGAGGGCCTCCTACAATGAGCAGTTCTTC.

The gene calls are TRBV18 and TRBJ1-4, with D perhaps matching TRBD1 (6 bases). This CDR3 is 17 amino acids long. Germline CDR1 KGHSH, CDR2 LQKENI. Trimming pared 3 bases from V and 1 base from J, leaving 15 bases between. The chain's CDR3 is CASSPFARGGTNEKLFF. CDR3 DNA: TGTGCCAGCTCACCTTTTGCCAGGGGCGGAACTAATGAAAAACTGTTTTTT. Full variable domain (rest looked up from reference TRBV18 and TRBJ1-4): NAGVMQNPRHLVRRRGQEARLRCSPMKGHSHVYWYRQLPEEGLKFMVYLQKENIIDESGMPKERFSAEFPKEGPSILRIQQVVRGDSAAYFCASSPFARGGTNEKLFFGSGTQLSVL.

The gene calls are TRBV19 and TRBJ2-1; 13 bases fit TRBD2. Trimming cost V 5 bases and J 10 bases; bases outside gene matches: 11. Germline loops: CDR1 LNHDA, CDR2 SQIVND (reference sequence). The CDR3 totals 16 residues. CDR3 region: CASSSLLAGGTKEQFF. DNA for the CDR3: TGTGCCAGTAGTTCGTTACTAGCGGGAGGGACCAAGGAGCAGTTCTTC.

The chain links TRBV29-1 to TRBJ1-5; 11 nucleotides match TRBD1. CDR1 is SQVTM and CDR2 is ANQGSEA in the germline V gene. This CDR3 comprises 13 residues. J gave up 4 bases and V 6 bases, and 2 bases lay outside the gene matches. The CDR3 nucleotides read TGCAGCGTGGGACAGGGGGATAATCAGCCCCAGCATTTT. This sequence encodes CSVGQGDNQPQHF.

V usage is TRBV7-8 and J usage is TRBJ2-3; 9 bases line up with TRBD2. This CDR3 region has 16 residues. Trimming removed 7 bases from V and 0 bases from J; junction bases left unmatched: 8. Germline-derived CDR1 and CDR2 are SGHVS and FQNEAQ. The CDR3: CASNQREVPSTDTQYF. The CDR3 bases are TGTGCCAGCAACCAGCGGGAGGTACCTAGCACAGATACGCAGTATTTT.

The CDR3 DNA reads TGTGCCAGCAACCCACTCGGGACAGGGATCCACGAGCAGTACTTC. It is translated as CASNPLGTGIHEQYF. The chain joins TRBV6-5 to TRBJ2-7, with 9 bases fitting TRBD1. The CDR3 is 15 residues long. The V gene's germline CDR1 is MNHEY and CDR2 SVGAGI. V lost 7 bases to trimming and J lost 5 bases; unmatched junction nucleotides: 12.

The V and J genes are TRBV10-1 and TRBJ2-1; D gene uncertain. V dropped 3 bases and J dropped 6 bases, with 15 bases sitting between them. The V gene's germline CDR1 is WNHNN and CDR2 SYGVQD (reference sequence). CDR3 size: 15 residues. The CDR3 reads CASSEKVSARNEQFF. The CDR3 DNA follows: TGCGCCAGCAGTGAAAAAGTATCGGCCCGCAATGAGCAGTTCTTC.

The chain joins TRBV7-8 to TRBJ2-7, with D maybe TRBD2 (6 bases). This CDR3 region has 14 residues. Deletions cut 7 bases from V and 4 bases from J, with 17 bases between. Germline values: CDR1 SGHVS, CDR2 FQNEAQ. This chain's CDR3 is CASTKTRVDYEQYF. The DNA of the CDR3 is TGTGCCAGCACCAAGACTAGAGTGGATTACGAGCAGTACTTC.

V usage is TRBV6-5 and J usage is TRBJ2-5; 7 bases line up with TRBD1. The length of the CDR3 is 15 residues. CDR1 is MNHEY, CDR2 SVGAGI, per germline. V was pared by 6 bases and J by 0 bases, with 7 bases of the junction left unmatched. CDR3 bases: TGTGCCAGCAGAAACCCGGACAGGTACCAAGAGACCCAGTACTTC. It is translated as CASRNPDRYQETQYF.

This sequence joins TRBV10-1 and TRBJ1-1, with D uncertain. The germline V gene encodes CDR1 WNHNN and CDR2 SYGVQD (reference sequence). Trimming took off 5 bases at V and 4 bases at J, with 11 bases between the two ends. The CDR3 contains 13 residues. The CDR3 bases are TGCGCCAGCAGTAGCAAGGGCGCCACTGAAGCTTTCTTT. This gives the protein CASSSKGATEAFF.

The rearrangement links TRBV4-1 to TRBJ1-2; D not certain. Germline V gene data show CDR1 as MGHRA and CDR2 as YSYEKL. The CDR3 length is 16 residues. Trimming cost V 0 bases and J 0 bases, with 11 bases left between them. CDR3 sequence: CASSQDSGRANYGYTF. CDR3 nucleotide sequence: TGCGCCAGCAGCCAAGATAGCGGGAGGGCTAACTATGGCTACACCTTC.

This clone was counted once. Distinct nucleotide sequences in the sample also encode this CDR3. This rearrangement joins TRBV7-2 to TRBJ2-7; D gene uncertain. V lost 5 bases to trimming and J lost 3 bases, with 5 bases between them. CDR1 SGHTA and CDR2 FQGNSA come from the germline V gene. The CDR3 spans 11 residues. The CDR3 spells CASSLDYEQYF. The CDR3 bases are TGTGCCAGCAGCCTCGACTACGAGCAGTACTTC.

This clone was seen only once. The chain couples TRBV30 to TRBJ2-2; perhaps TRBD2 as D (6 bases). This CDR3 region has 13 residues. Per germline, CDR1 GTSNPN and CDR2 SVGIG (reference sequence). V was trimmed by 5 bases and J by 7 bases, leaving 14 bases between them. CDR3 in amino acids: CAWFRESVGELFF. CDR3 sequence (DNA): TGTGCCTGGTTTCGGGAGTCCGTCGGGGAGCTGTTTTTT. Supplemented by reference TRBV30 and TRBJ2-2, the full variable domain reads SQTIHQWPATLVQPVGSPLSLECTVEGTSNPNLYWYRQAAGRGLQLLFYSVGIGQISSEVPQNLSASRPQDRQFILSSKKLLLSDSGFYLCAWFRESVGELFFGEGSRLTVL.

This sequence joins TRBV7-2 and TRBJ1-1; TRBD1 aligns across 9 bases. The germline gives CDR1 SGHTA, CDR2 FQGNSA. V was pared by 10 bases and J by 5 bases, with 8 bases of the junction left unmatched. This CDR3 has 13 amino acids. In nucleotides, the CDR3 is TGTGCCACCTCGGGACAGGGTTGGACTGAAGCTTTCTTT. Amino acid sequence: CATSGQGWTEAFF.

The chain couples TRBV15 to TRBJ2-1; TRBD1 is a possible D gene (5 bases). CDR1 and CDR2 (germline): LNHNV, YYDKDF (reference sequence). V lost 3 bases and J lost 10, with 22 bases in between. This CDR3 spans 16 amino acids. The CDR3 DNA reads as TGTGCCACCAGCAGCAGGGCGAGTGTTATTTTGGGCGAGCAGTTCTTC. It is translated as CATSSRASVILGEQFF. Full variable domain (missing parts from reference TRBV15 and TRBJ2-1): DAMVIQNPRYQVTQFGKPVTLSCSQTLNHNVMYWYQQKSSQAPKLLFHYYDKDFNNEADTPDNFQSRRPNTSFCFLDIRSPGLGDTAMYLCATSSRASVILGEQFFGPGTRLTVL.

This chain uses TRBV5-6 with TRBJ2-7; 9 nucleotides match TRBD1. Germline-derived CDR1 and CDR2 are SGHDT and YYEEEE. J gave up 4 bases and V 3 bases, and 5 bases lay outside the gene matches. The CDR3 sequence is 14 residues long. CDR3: CASSSPGQGYEQYF. CDR3 bases: TGTGCCAGCAGCTCGCCGGGACAGGGATACGAGCAGTACTTC.

The chain joins TRBV7-9 to TRBJ1-5, with D maybe TRBD1 (6 bases). The germline V and J ends were trimmed by 1 base and 5 bases, with 12 bases remaining between them. The length of the CDR3 is 15 residues. CDR1 is SEHNR, CDR2 FQNEAQ, per germline (reference sequence). This CDR3 is CASSLDLSGDQPQHF. The CDR3 DNA sequence: TGTGCCAGCAGCTTAGATCTTTCAGGGGATCAGCCCCAGCATTTT. Filled out from reference TRBV7-9 and TRBJ1-5, the complete variable domain reads DTGVSQNPRHKITKRGQNVTFRCDPISEHNRLYWYRQTLGQGPEFLTYFQNEAQLEKSRLLSDRFSAERPKGSFSTLEIQRTEQGDSAMYLCASSLDLSGDQPQHFGDGTRLSIL.

V and J are TRBV18 and TRBJ1-1; D not certain. V lost 6 bases to trimming and J lost 5 bases, with 22 bases between them. The germline gives CDR1 KGHSH, CDR2 LQKENI. The CDR3 length is 16 residues. CDR3 DNA sequence: TGTGCCAGCTCCCACTCTCCGGTGAGGAAGGTAACTGAAGCTTTCTTT. Its translation: CASSHSPVRKVTEAFF.

The chain joins TRBV2 to TRBJ2-7; D possibly corresponds to TRBD1 (5 bases). CDR1 and CDR2 (germline): SNHLY, FYNNEI. Trimming stripped 5 bases from V and 6 bases from J, with 11 bases between. The CDR3 runs 12 residues. This chain's CDR3 is CASSPTVPEQYF. The CDR3 DNA follows: TGTGCCAGCAGTCCGACAGTCCCCGAGCAGTACTTC.

The chain recombines TRBV28 with TRBJ2-1; D may be TRBD1 (5 bases). CDR1 and CDR2 from the germline V gene are MDHEN and SYDVKM. V was trimmed by 6 bases and J by 0 bases, leaving 18 bases between them. The CDR3 extends over 17 amino acids. The CDR3 is CASSDPTTGASYNEQFF. DNA for the CDR3: TGTGCCAGCAGCGACCCGACAACAGGTGCCTCCTACAATGAGCAGTTCTTC.

The chain couples TRBV4-1 to TRBJ2-2; D is possibly TRBD2 (5 bases). Trimming cost V 1 base and J 4 bases, with 10 bases left between them. Germline CDR1 is MGHRA and CDR2 is YSYEKL. The CDR3 has 15 amino acids. Here the CDR3 reads CASSQVWGATGELFF. The CDR3 nucleotides read TGCGCCAGCAGCCAAGTATGGGGAGCCACCGGGGAGCTGTTTTTT.

V and J are TRBV1 and TRBJ1-1. TRBV1 is annotated as a pseudogene. The CDR3 spans 15 residues. The CDR3 loop reads CTSSRREGVNTEAFF. The CDR3, as DNA: TGCACCAGCAGCAGGAGGGAGGGGGTGAACACTGAAGCTTTCTTT.

A single count supports this clone. The same CDR3 can be traced to other DNA sequences in this sample. This sequence joins TRBV18 and TRBJ2-3; 12 positions match TRBD2. This CDR3 comprises 16 residues. The V and J ends lost 2 bases and 1 base, in that order; junction bases with no gene match: 1. Germline CDR1 and CDR2: KGHSH and LQKENI. The CDR3 sequence: CASSPRLAGGTDTQYF. Here the CDR3 DNA reads TGTGCCAGCTCACCAAGACTAGCGGGGGGCACAGATACGCAGTATTTT.

This chain links TRBV2 with TRBJ1-4; 8 nucleotides agree with TRBD1. CDR1 and CDR2 from the germline V gene are SNHLY and FYNNEI. Losses at the gene ends were 7 bases for V and 1 base for J; bases not matched to a gene: 5. The CDR3 loop spans 15 amino acids. Written as DNA, the CDR3 is TGTGCCAGCATCTTTGACAGGGGAACTAATGAAAAACTGTTTTTT. Residues: CASIFDRGTNEKLFF.

The chain links TRBV9 to TRBJ2-5; a possible D gene is TRBD2 (7 bases). The CDR3 spans 14 residues. Germline V gene lookup returns CDR1 SGDLS and CDR2 YYNGEE. V was pared by 4 bases and J by 4 bases, with 14 bases between. CDR3 nucleotide sequence: TGTGCCAGCAGCCGTGGGGGGGCGCGAGAGACCCAGTACTTC. It translates to CASSRGGARETQYF.

The chain recombines TRBV12-2 with TRBJ2-7; TRBD1, the table's D call, was not compared with the DNA. TRBV12-2 is assigned pseudogene status. CDR3 length: 17 amino acids. The CDR3 DNA reads as TGTGCAAGTCGCTTATCATATCCGGGACAGGGGAGGTACGAGCAGTACTTC. Amino acids: CASRLSYPGQGRYEQYF.

About this clone: This same CDR3 is encoded by further DNA sequences in the sample. The chain employs TRBV9 and TRBJ1-3; no reliable D call. Trimming pared 0 bases from V and 2 bases from J, leaving 6 bases between. Germline CDR1 and CDR2: SGDLS and YYNGEE. CDR3 length: 14 residues. The CDR3 loop is CASSVGGAGNTIYF. The DNA for the CDR3 is TGTGCCAGCAGCGTAGGCGGAGCTGGAAACACCATATATTTT.

This sequence joins TRBV19 and TRBJ2-7; 10 bases align to TRBD2. The CDR3 spans 16 residues. With V trimmed by 7 bases and J by 7 bases, 16 bases remained unmatched. Germline CDR1 LNHDA, CDR2 SQIVND (reference sequence). The CDR3 protein is CASKREGETPWWEQYF. CDR3 coding DNA: TGTGCCAGTAAGCGGGAGGGAGAGACCCCATGGTGGGAGCAGTACTTC.